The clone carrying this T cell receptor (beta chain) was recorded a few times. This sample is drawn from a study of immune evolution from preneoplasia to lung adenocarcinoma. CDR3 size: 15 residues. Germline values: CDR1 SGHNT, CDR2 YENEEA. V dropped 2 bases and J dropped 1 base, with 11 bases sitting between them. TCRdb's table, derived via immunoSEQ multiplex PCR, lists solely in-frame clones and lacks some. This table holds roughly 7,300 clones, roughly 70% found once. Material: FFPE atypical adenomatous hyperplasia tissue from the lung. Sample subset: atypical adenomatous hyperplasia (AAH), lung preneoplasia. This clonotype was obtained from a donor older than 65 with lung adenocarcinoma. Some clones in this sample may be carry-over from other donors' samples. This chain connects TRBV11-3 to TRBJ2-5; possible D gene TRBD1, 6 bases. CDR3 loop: CASSLFPDSQETQYF. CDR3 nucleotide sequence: TGTGCCAGCAGCTTATTCCCGGACAGCCAAGAGACCCAGTACTTC.